A single sample is the source of the 32 T cell receptor beta chains below, sequenced in a study of shared clonotypes between healthy human individuals. Libraries were prepared by immunoSEQ multiplex PCR; TCRdb keeps only in-frame clonotypes and omits some of them. The sample includes around 88,000 clones, almost 70% of them seen just once. The sample was memory CD8+ T cells sorted from blood. Regarding subset: CD45RO+ cells pooled with CCR7-negative TemRA cells. The receptors here all came from a man between 25 and 39 years old in good health.

Comments on this clone: Sequence at one end of the junction differs from germline and may be a read error. The genes are TRBV27 and TRBJ2-1; 9 bases line up with TRBD2. CDR3 length: 14 residues. The germline V gene has CDR1 MNHEY and CDR2 SMNVEV (reference sequence). The CDR3 here is CASHPGTSYHEQFF. The CDR3 DNA follows: TGTGCCAGCCATCCCGGGACTAGCTACCATGAGCAGTTCTTC.

This chain links TRBV11-2 with TRBJ2-7; TRBD1 or TRBD2 may be the D gene (5 bases each). Per germline, CDR1 SGHAT and CDR2 FQNNGV. V was shortened by 5 bases and J by 5 bases, with 13 bases between the two germline ends. This CDR3 spans 13 amino acids. The CDR3 coding sequence is TGTGCCAGCAGCACAGCCGGGGCCCACGAGCAGTACTTC. This gives the protein CASSTAGAHEQYF.

The rearrangement links TRBV2 to TRBJ1-2; perhaps TRBD1 as D (6 bases). The germline CDR1 and CDR2 sequences are SNHLY and FYNNEI. The V end lost 2 bases, the J end lost 3 bases, and 13 bases lay between the germline ends. The CDR3 is made up of 15 amino acids. The CDR3 here is CASSETGILDYGYTF. In nucleotides, the CDR3 is TGTGCCAGCAGTGAAACAGGGATTTTAGACTATGGCTACACCTTC.

This chain links TRBV19 with TRBJ2-1, with D possibly being TRBD2 (5 bases). The germline V and J ends were trimmed by 6 bases and 12 bases, with 15 bases remaining between them. The CDR3 loop spans 12 amino acids. Germline V gives CDR1 LNHDA, CDR2 SQIVND (reference sequence). The CDR3 bases are TGTGCCAGTAGCGTACTAGGGCGCGCGCAGTTCTTC. Protein sequence: CASSVLGRAQFF.

The chain uses TRBV29-1 and TRBJ2-1; D gene unclear. V was pared by 1 base and J by 7 bases, with 5 bases between. This CDR3 has 11 residues. Germline loops: CDR1 SQVTM, CDR2 ANQGSEA. This CDR3 reads CSVEGWNEQFF. The CDR3 nucleotides read TGCAGCGTTGAAGGGTGGAATGAGCAGTTCTTC.

The chain is built from TRBV6-6 and TRBJ1-3, with D hard to call. V lost 2 bases, J lost 7 bases, and 9 bases lay in between. The CDR3 has 13 residues. The germline V gene has CDR1 MNHNY and CDR2 SVGAGI (reference sequence). The CDR3 DNA follows: TGTGCCAGCAGTTACGACGTAGGGAACACCATATATTTT. Encoded protein: CASSYDVGNTIYF.

As DNA, the CDR3 is TGTGCCAGTAGTGAGACTAGCGGCCTCTCCTACGAGCAGTACTTC. As protein: CASSETSGLSYEQYF. The chain recombines TRBV19 with TRBJ2-7; 9 nucleotides match TRBD2. V gave up 5 bases and J gave up 0 bases; unmatched junction bases: 5. The germline CDR1 and CDR2 sequences are LNHDA and SQIVND (reference sequence). CDR3 length: 15 amino acids. The full variable domain, rest sourced from reference TRBV19 and TRBJ2-7, is DGGITQSPKYLFRKEGQNVTLSCEQNLNHDAMYWYRQDPGQGLRLIYYSQIVNDFQKGDIAEGYSVSREKKESFPLTVTSAQKNPTAFYLCASSETSGLSYEQYFGPGTRLTVT.

The chain employs TRBV4-3 and TRBJ2-2, with 7 positions matching TRBD1. The CDR3 is 15 residues long. Germline V gene sequence: CDR1 LGHNA, CDR2 YSLEER. Trimming at V came to 4 bases and at J to 2 bases, leaving 4 bases not matched to a gene. The CDR3 loop reads CASSLGTANTGELFF. In nucleotides, the CDR3 is TGCGCCAGCAGCCTCGGGACAGCTAACACCGGGGAGCTGTTTTTT.

The chain joins TRBV15 to TRBJ2-3; no firm D call. Germline CDR1 is LNHNV and CDR2 is YYDKDF (reference sequence). The CDR3 totals 14 residues. Trimming left V 4 bases short and J 3 bases short, with 11 bases between. The CDR3 is CATSIDGDTDTQYF. The CDR3 DNA follows: TGTGCCACCAGCATCGATGGAGATACAGATACGCAGTATTTT. The whole variable domain, remainder taken from reference TRBV15 and TRBJ2-3, is DAMVIQNPRYQVTQFGKPVTLSCSQTLNHNVMYWYQQKSSQAPKLLFHYYDKDFNNEADTPDNFQSRRPNTSFCFLDIRSPGLGDTAMYLCATSIDGDTDTQYFGPGTRLTVL.

This rearrangement joins TRBV27 to TRBJ2-1; a possible D gene is TRBD1 (5 bases). The CDR3 has 14 amino acids. CDR1 is MNHEY, CDR2 SMNVEV, per germline (reference sequence). The V gene lost 2 bases and the J gene lost 4 bases, with 9 bases spanning the gap. CDR3 sequence: CASSLQSGYNEQFF. The CDR3 DNA follows: TGTGCCAGCAGTTTACAATCAGGGTACAATGAGCAGTTCTTC.

This rearrangement joins TRBV9 to TRBJ2-2; D is undetermined. This CDR3 is built from 15 residues. The germline V and J ends were trimmed by 2 bases and 4 bases, with 12 bases remaining between them. Germline V gene sequence: CDR1 SGDLS, CDR2 YYNGEE. CDR3 nucleotides: TGTGCCAGCAGCGTGGCAGGAGTTGGCACCGGGGAGCTGTTTTTT. Protein product: CASSVAGVGTGELFF.

The rearrangement joins TRBV28 to TRBJ1-2; TRBD1 matches 8 bases. The length of the CDR3 is 13 residues. V trimming: 6 bases; J trimming: 2 bases; junction bases outside the gene matches: 2. Germline V gene lookup returns CDR1 MDHEN and CDR2 SYDVKM. CDR3 sequence: CASRRQGNYGYTF. The DNA of the CDR3 is TGTGCCAGCAGGAGACAGGGGAACTATGGCTACACCTTC.

This clone was detected a few times. The J gene is TRBJ2-1, the V gene TRBV30, with a possible D match to TRBD2 (6 bases). This CDR3 contains 13 residues. Trimming pared 0 bases from V and 4 bases from J, leaving 7 bases between. Germline CDR1 is GTSNPN and CDR2 is SVGIG (reference sequence). The CDR3 bases are TGTGCCTGGAGTGTACTAGCTTACAATGAGCAGTTCTTC. It yields the protein CAWSVLAYNEQFF.

V and J are TRBV4-3 and TRBJ2-5, with 11 bases identical to TRBD2. CDR1 LGHNA and CDR2 YSLEER come from the germline V gene. The CDR3 is made up of 18 amino acids. After removal of 0 bases from V and 5 bases from J, the junction contained 11 bases not matched to a gene. The CDR3 nucleotides read TGCGCCAGCAGCCAAGAAACGGCTAGCGGGAGGCCGGGGGAGACCCAGTACTTC. It is translated as CASSQETASGRPGETQYF.

The J gene is TRBJ2-1, the V gene TRBV28; D is ambiguous. Germline CDR1 reads MDHEN; CDR2 reads SYDVKM. With 5 bases removed from V and 8 bases from J, the gap between germline ends came to 10 bases. CDR3 length: 12 amino acids. In DNA, the CDR3 is TGTGCCAGCAGTCCCGGAGTCTATGAGCAGTTCTTC. It codes for CASSPGVYEQFF.

V is TRBV19 and J is TRBJ1-4; 7 bases match TRBD1. This CDR3 region has 14 residues. With 10 bases clipped from V and 6 bases from J, the junction kept 11 bases outside the gene matches. Germline V CDR1 and CDR2: LNHDA, SQIVND (reference sequence). The CDR3 loop is CATSLGTADEKLFF. The CDR3 DNA reads TGTGCCACCAGCCTCGGGACAGCTGATGAAAAACTGTTTTTT. The variable domain in full, completed from reference TRBV19 and TRBJ1-4, reads DGGITQSPKYLFRKEGQNVTLSCEQNLNHDAMYWYRQDPGQGLRLIYYSQIVNDFQKGDIAEGYSVSREKKESFPLTVTSAQKNPTAFYLCATSLGTADEKLFFGSGTQLSVL.

This clone was detected ten times or more. The CDR3 loop is CASSDSASGNTGELFF. DNA for the CDR3: TGTGCCAGCAGTGACTCGGCTAGCGGTAACACCGGGGAGCTGTTTTTT. J is TRBJ2-2 and V is TRBV6-4, with TRBD2 identical over 7 bases. Losses at the gene ends were 0 bases for V and 2 bases for J; bases not matched to a gene: 3. The CDR3 totals 16 residues. Germline V gene sequence: CDR1 MRHNA, CDR2 SNTAGT.

The J gene is TRBJ1-2, the V gene TRBV5-1; tentative D call: TRBD1 (5 bases). The CDR3 loop spans 14 amino acids. Germline values: CDR1 SGHRS, CDR2 YFSETQ. V was cut by 0 bases and J by 4 bases, with 10 bases left in between. The CDR3 nucleotides read TGCGCCAGCAGCTTGGGATCAGGGATCTATGGCTACACCTTC. Its translation: CASSLGSGIYGYTF.

V gene TRBV5-6 combines with J gene TRBJ2-7; the D is unclear. The CDR3 consists of 18 residues. The germline V gene encodes CDR1 SGHDT and CDR2 YYEEEE. Trimming took off 1 base at V and 2 bases at J, with 22 bases between the two ends. CDR3: CASSLFSTSDWWTYEQYF. CDR3 nucleotides: TGTGCCAGCAGCTTGTTTAGTACCTCAGATTGGTGGACCTACGAGCAGTACTTC.

The CDR3 DNA reads TGTGCCAGTAGTATGAGTGGAGGGGTTAGCAATCAGCCCCAGCATTTT. It codes for CASSMSGGVSNQPQHF. This rearrangement joins TRBV19 to TRBJ1-5; the D gene is possibly TRBD1 (5 bases). The ends were cut back, 3 bases at V and 0 bases at J, with 12 bases in the middle. Germline CDR1 is LNHDA and CDR2 is SQIVND (reference sequence). The length of the CDR3 is 16 residues.

The chain carries TRBV25-1 and TRBJ2-3; possibly TRBD2 for D (6 bases). The CDR3 loop spans 16 amino acids. Per germline, CDR1 MGHDK and CDR2 SYGVNS. Trimming took off 6 bases at V and 0 bases at J, with 16 bases between the two ends. CDR3 bases: TGTGCCAGCAGGGGGGACTGGAAAGTTAGCACAGATACGCAGTATTTT. Protein sequence: CASRGDWKVSTDTQYF.

This rearrangement joins TRBV18 to TRBJ2-1; D gene ambiguous. V lost 4 bases and J 10 bases, leaving 14 bases between the germline ends. This CDR3 has 13 residues. In germline, CDR1 is KGHSH, CDR2 LQKENI. This CDR3 reads CASSQSDPPEQFF. CDR3 coding DNA: TGTGCCAGCTCACAATCAGACCCACCGGAGCAGTTCTTC. Variable domain in full (rest from reference TRBV18 and TRBJ2-1): NAGVMQNPRHLVRRRGQEARLRCSPMKGHSHVYWYRQLPEEGLKFMVYLQKENIIDESGMPKERFSAEFPKEGPSILRIQQVVRGDSAAYFCASSQSDPPEQFFGPGTRLTVL.

CDR3: CASRIAGFVADTQYF. The CDR3 nucleotides are TGTGCCAGCAGAATAGCAGGGTTTGTGGCAGATACGCAGTATTTT. This sequence joins TRBV28 and TRBJ2-3; D might be TRBD1 (5 bases). This CDR3 is 15 amino acids long. Germline lookup yields CDR1 MDHEN and CDR2 SYDVKM. Trimming removed 6 bases from V and 4 bases from J, with 17 bases in between.

This clone occurred a few times. V is TRBV5-1 and J is TRBJ1-5, with TRBD1 matching over 8 bases. CDR1 is SGHRS and CDR2 is YFSETQ in the germline V gene. The J segment lost 3 bases and the V segment lost 0 bases, leaving 5 bases of the junction unmatched. The CDR3 runs 16 residues. CDR3 region: CASSLAVTGDNQPQHF. CDR3 sequence (DNA): TGCGCCAGCAGCTTGGCCGTGACAGGGGACAATCAGCCCCAGCATTTT.

This clone has more than one count but fewer than ten. The rearrangement uses TRBV28 and TRBJ2-1, with D tentatively TRBD2 (6 bases). This CDR3 region has 17 residues. Germline V gene lookup returns CDR1 MDHEN and CDR2 SYDVKM. V was pared by 8 bases and J by 5 bases, with 25 bases between. The CDR3 coding sequence is TGTGCCAGCGCGACAACTACCCAGCGGGTAACCCACAATGAGCAGTTCTTC. Translating gives CASATTTQRVTHNEQFF.

The gene calls are TRBV5-4 and TRBJ2-7; D is possibly TRBD1 or TRBD2 (5 bases each). The CDR3 extends over 13 amino acids. The germline V gene has CDR1 SGHNT and CDR2 YYREEE (reference sequence). The V gene lost 6 bases and the J gene lost 0 bases, with 10 bases spanning the gap. CDR3 DNA: TGTGCCAGCACCCCCGGGGCCTCCTACGAGCAGTACTTC. This codes for CASTPGASYEQYF.

This clone was seen only once. The J gene is TRBJ2-1, the V gene TRBV5-6; D possibly uses TRBD1 or TRBD2 (5 bases each). CDR3 length: 17 amino acids. Germline V gene lookup returns CDR1 SGHDT and CDR2 YYEEEE. V was clipped by 0 bases and J by 8 bases, with 21 bases between them. The CDR3 DNA is TGTGCCAGCAGCTTGGCCGCAGGGACCAATGCGGTCCATGAGCAGTTCTTC. Amino acids: CASSLAAGTNAVHEQFF.

This clone was detected once. The V and J genes are TRBV27 and TRBJ1-5; no clear D. V lost 3 bases and J 4 bases, leaving 10 bases between the germline ends. This CDR3 contains 14 residues. Germline CDR1 reads MNHEY; CDR2 reads SMNVEV (reference sequence). The CDR3 nucleotides read TGTGCCAGCAGTTTGCCCGGGAGTAATCAGCCCCAGCATTTT. Translated: CASSLPGSNQPQHF.

The V gene is TRBV7-8, the J gene TRBJ2-5, with D unclear. V lost 1 base and J lost 4, with 10 bases in between. Germline V gene sequence: CDR1 SGHVS, CDR2 FQNEAQ. This CDR3 spans 14 amino acids. The CDR3 spells CASSLGFIRETQYF. CDR3 in DNA: TGTGCCAGCAGCTTAGGGTTCATAAGAGAGACCCAGTACTTC.

This chain joins TRBV10-2 and TRBJ1-1; D unresolved. The CDR3 consists of 15 residues. The V gene lost 5 bases and the J gene lost 7 bases, with 20 bases spanning the gap. Germline CDR1 reads WSHSY; CDR2 reads SAAADI. CDR3 nucleotides: TGCGCCAGCAGTAGGGCAGCTACTACGGGTGGTGAAGCTTTCTTT. It codes for CASSRAATTGGEAFF.

In this sample, this clone turned up many times. V and J are TRBV23-1 and TRBJ2-2; TRBD1 agrees at 7 bases. TRBV23-1 is flagged as an ORF with uncertain function. The CDR3 is 20 amino acids. After removal of 2 bases from V and 1 base from J, the junction contained 16 bases not matched to a gene. The DNA for the CDR3 is TGCGCCAGCAGTCAAAAAGCCGGGACAGAAATTGGATGGAACACCGGGGAGCTGTTTTTT. Translating it yields CASSQKAGTEIGWNTGELFF.

A single count supports this clone. The V gene is TRBV27, the J gene TRBJ2-3; tentatively, D is TRBD2 (5 bases). This CDR3 has 17 residues. The germline gives CDR1 MNHEY, CDR2 SMNVEV (reference sequence). V dropped 4 bases and J dropped 2 bases, with 19 bases sitting between them. The CDR3 region is CASSSEIPGLLTDTQYF. The CDR3 nucleotides read TGTGCCAGCAGTTCAGAGATCCCCGGACTCCTCACAGATACGCAGTATTTT.